Listed here are 20 T cell receptor beta chains from one sample, sequenced in a study of T cells after yellow fever vaccination. MiXCR, run by TCRdb on the 5' RACE reads, gives a single entry per CDR3 protein. The sample carries about 400,000 distinct CDR3 sequences, around 10% recorded once. The source material was PBMCs, sampled on the day of the first yellow fever vaccination. Receptors originate from a man aged 18 to 29 who received the YFV17D yellow fever vaccine.

This chain links TRBV10-3 with TRBJ2-3; D is unclear. The length of the CDR3 is 13 residues. Trimming cost V 0 bases and J 6 bases, with 7 bases left between them. The germline CDR1 and CDR2 sequences are ENHRY and SYGVKD. CDR3: CAISESRRDTQYF. The CDR3 DNA follows: TGTGCCATCAGTGAGTCCCGACGGGATACGCAGTATTTT.

V and J are TRBV5-1 and TRBJ1-4; D ambiguous. Between the trimmed V and J ends, which lost 0 bases and 10 bases, there was a span of 16 bases. The CDR3 extends over 15 amino acids. Germline V gene sequence: CDR1 SGHRS, CDR2 YFSETQ. The CDR3 region is CASSLGQPGWGKLFF. CDR3 sequence (DNA): TGCGCCAGCAGCTTGGGTCAACCCGGATGGGGAAAACTGTTTTTT.

The gene calls are TRBV12-3 or TRBV12-4 and TRBJ2-7, with no clear D. The CDR3 sequence is 13 residues long. V lost 3 bases to trimming and J lost 4 bases, with 10 bases between them. The CDR3 region has the DNA TGTGCCAGCAGTTTTTTTCTTCTGTACGAGCAGTACTTC. Amino acids: CASSFFLLYEQYF.

In the case of this clonotype: A much bigger clone sits one base away, suggesting this may be a read error. The rearrangement uses TRBV7-2 and TRBJ1-6; tentative D call: TRBD1 (5 bases). The CDR3 loop spans 15 amino acids. CDR1 and CDR2 from the germline V gene are SGHTA and FQGNSA. DNA of the CDR3: TGTGCCAGCGGCTTATCCGCAGGGTCGGCTTCACCCCTCCACTTT. The encoded protein is CASGLSAGSASPLHF. The entire variable domain, with the rest obtained from reference TRBV7-2 and TRBJ1-6, is as follows: GAGVSQSPSNKVTEKGKDVELRCDPISGHTALYWYRQSLGQGLEFLIYFQGNSAPDKSGLPSDRFSAERTGGSVSTLTIQRTQQEDSAVYLCASGLSAGSASPLHFGNGTRLTVT.

This clonotype came up a few times. The V call is TRBV15, the J call TRBJ2-3; TRBD1 matches 11 bases. The length of the CDR3 is 16 residues. Germline CDR1 reads LNHNV; CDR2 reads YYDKDF (reference sequence). V shed 5 bases, J shed 5 bases, and the junction held 9 bases outside the gene matches. This CDR3 reads CATSPGQGAILDTQYF. The CDR3 DNA reads TGTGCCACCAGCCCAGGACAGGGGGCGATTTTAGATACGCAGTATTTT.

This clonotype was found many times. The chain recombines TRBV12-3 or TRBV12-4 with TRBJ1-5; no firm D call. The CDR3 has 13 residues. The V end lost 3 bases, the J end lost 0 bases, and 3 bases lay between the germline ends. CDR3 nucleotide sequence: TGTGCCAGCAGTTTGTTTAGCAATCAGCCCCAGCATTTT. This codes for CASSLFSNQPQHF.

V gene TRBV13 combines with J gene TRBJ1-5; no firm D call. CDR1 PRHDT and CDR2 FYEKMQ come from the germline V gene (reference sequence). The CDR3 has 14 amino acids. The V end was cut by 0 bases, the J end by 5 bases, with 8 bases between. CDR3 amino acids: CASSLGHTDQPQHF. As DNA, the CDR3 is TGTGCCAGCAGCTTAGGCCATACAGATCAGCCCCAGCATTTT. The whole variable domain, filled in from reference TRBV13 and TRBJ1-5, reads AAGVIQSPRHLIKEKRETATLKCYPIPRHDTVYWYQQGPGQDPQFLISFYEKMQSDKGSIPDRFSAQQFSDYHSELNMSSLELGDSALYFCASSLGHTDQPQHFGDGTRLSIL.

CDR3 region: CASSLTGRTGELFF. CDR3 coding DNA: TGTGCCAGCAGCTTAACAGGAAGAACCGGGGAGCTGTTTTTT. The J gene is TRBJ2-2, the V gene TRBV7-9; D might be TRBD1 (5 bases). CDR1 is SEHNR, CDR2 FQNEAQ, per germline (reference sequence). The CDR3 has 14 amino acids. V lost 2 bases and J lost 5, with 9 bases in between.

This clonotype was counted many times. The chain recombines TRBV7-3 with TRBJ1-6; D may be TRBD1 (6 bases). This CDR3 spans 13 amino acids. Germline assignment: CDR1 SGHTA and CDR2 FQGTGA. V lost 3 bases and J lost 8, with 8 bases in between. CDR3 DNA: TGTGCCAGCAGCTTCGCAGGGGATTCACCCCTCCACTTT. Its translation: CASSFAGDSPLHF.

The chain joins TRBV4-1 to TRBJ2-3; TRBD2 aligns across 8 bases. Germline values: CDR1 MGHRA, CDR2 YSYEKL. Trimming at V came to 3 bases and at J to 5 bases, leaving 13 bases not matched to a gene. This CDR3 has 17 residues. In DNA form, the CDR3 reads TGCGCCAGCAGCCAGATTGGTCGGGAGCGGGGGAGAGATACGCAGTATTTT. Amino acid sequence: CASSQIGRERGRDTQYF.

The chain joins TRBV28 to TRBJ2-1, with 9 positions matching TRBD2. V shed 3 bases and J 0 bases; nucleotides not matched to a gene: 21. There are 22 residues in the CDR3. Germline V gene data show CDR1 as MDHEN and CDR2 as SYDVKM. The CDR3 loop reads CASSFNPYKGAGGPFSYNEQFF. In nucleotides, the CDR3 is TGTGCCAGCAGTTTCAATCCCTACAAGGGGGCGGGGGGGCCCTTCTCCTACAATGAGCAGTTCTTC.

The chain carries TRBV11-2 and TRBJ2-1; D is unresolved. V lost 5 bases to trimming and J lost 9 bases, with 8 bases between them. Germline CDR1 reads SGHAT; CDR2 reads FQNNGV. CDR3 length equals 11 residues. The CDR3 coding sequence is TGTGCCAGCAGCCATGACTCTGAGCAGTTCTTC. Its protein product is CASSHDSEQFF.

This chain uses TRBV7-2 with TRBJ1-3, with D hard to call. This CDR3 contains 15 residues. Germline values: CDR1 SGHTA, CDR2 FQGNSA. Deletions cut 4 bases from V and 5 bases from J, with 15 bases between. The CDR3 bases are TGTGCCAGCAGCTCGACGGTGGCTGGGAGAAACACCATATATTTT. Its translation is CASSSTVAGRNTIYF.

This chain joins TRBV29-1 and TRBJ1-2; possibly TRBD1 for D (5 bases). V dropped 8 bases and J dropped 3 bases, with 19 bases sitting between them. CDR3 length: 14 amino acids. In germline, CDR1 is SQVTM, CDR2 ANQGSEA. The chain's CDR3 is CSTLGDSGDYGYTF. The CDR3 DNA follows: TGCAGCACCCTGGGGGACTCCGGGGACTATGGCTACACCTTC.

This chain joins TRBV7-3 and TRBJ1-1; no clear D. In germline, CDR1 is SGHTA, CDR2 FQGTGA. Trimming left V 5 bases short and J 2 bases short, with 9 bases between. The length of the CDR3 is 13 residues. CDR3 sequence (DNA): TGTGCCAGCAGCCCCATTGGTAACACTGAAGCTTTCTTT. As protein: CASSPIGNTEAFF.

The rearrangement uses TRBV3-1 and TRBJ1-1, with D possibly being TRBD1 (6 bases). This CDR3 region has 16 residues. Deletions cut 1 base from V and 1 base from J, with 13 bases between. Germline V gives CDR1 LGHDT, CDR2 YNNKEL (reference sequence). The CDR3: CASSQAFRTANTEAFF. The CDR3 DNA is TGTGCCAGCAGCCAAGCCTTCAGGACAGCGAACACTGAAGCTTTCTTT.

This clonotype was seen more than once but under ten times. The genes are TRBV10-3 and TRBJ1-1; no definite D call. Germline CDR1 ENHRY, CDR2 SYGVKD. The V end was cut by 3 bases, the J end by 4 bases, with 9 bases between. This CDR3 region has 13 residues. The CDR3 spells CAISDARGTEAFF. The CDR3 DNA reads as TGTGCCATCAGTGACGCGCGGGGCACTGAAGCTTTCTTT.

This clonotype was seen a few times. V is TRBV7-2 and J is TRBJ2-3; 8 bases agree with TRBD2. Per germline, CDR1 SGHTA and CDR2 FQGNSA. J gave up 14 bases and V 2 bases, and 9 bases lay outside the gene matches. This CDR3 region has 13 residues. DNA for the CDR3: TGTGCCAGCAGCTTATTAGCGGGGAGGAGGTCGTATTTT. Its protein product is CASSLLAGRRSYF.

The rearrangement uses TRBV7-2 and TRBJ2-3; 9 bases map to TRBD2. The CDR3 is 15 amino acids. V was pared by 2 bases and J by 6 bases, with 6 bases of the junction left unmatched. Germline loops: CDR1 SGHTA, CDR2 FQGNSA. CDR3 region: CASSLIAGAGDTQYF. As DNA, the CDR3 is TGTGCCAGCAGCTTAATAGCGGGGGCGGGGGATACGCAGTATTTT.

The V gene is TRBV20-1, the J gene TRBJ2-3; D may be TRBD2 (5 bases). The CDR3 has 14 amino acids. Trimming left V 4 bases short and J 3 bases short, with 14 bases between. CDR1 and CDR2 from the germline V gene are DFQATT and SNEGSKA (reference sequence). The CDR3 coding sequence is TGCAGTGCTAATACCTTGGGAGCTACAGATACGCAGTATTTT. This codes for CSANTLGATDTQYF.